These 2 T cell receptor beta chains originate from one sample sequenced in a study of T cell responses to AZD1222 COVID-19 vaccine. Clones were read by immunoSEQ multiplex PCR, and TCRdb kept only the in-frame ones, dropping some. The table includes more than 75,000 clones, about four fifths detected once. The specimen was peripheral blood, collected 28 days after the second AZD1222 dose. These receptors were taken from an adult who received the AZD1222 COVID-19 vaccine.

The chain couples TRBV5-5 to TRBJ2-5, with 8 bases identical to TRBD2. There are 17 residues in the CDR3. Trimming removed 6 bases from V and 4 bases from J; junction bases left unmatched: 17. The germline V gene has CDR1 SGHKS and CDR2 YYEKEE (reference sequence). The CDR3, as DNA: TGTGCCAGCAAGCAGGGCCCTCGGGAGGGTTGGCGAGAGACCCAGTACTTC. It yields the protein CASKQGPREGWRETQYF. The full variable domain, with the rest looked up from reference TRBV5-5 and TRBJ2-5, is DAGVTQSPTHLIKTRGQQVTLRCSPISGHKSVSWYQQVLGQGPQFIFQYYEKEERGRGNFPDRFSARQFPNYSSELNVNALLLGDSALYLCASKQGPREGWRETQYFGPGTRLLVL.

The rearrangement links TRBV2 to TRBJ2-3; 8 bases fit TRBD2. The ends lost 7 bases at V and 0 bases at J; junction bases unmatched: 6. Germline V gives CDR1 SNHLY, CDR2 FYNNEI. The CDR3 runs to 15 residues. The CDR3 nucleotides are TGTGCCAGCACGAAACTAGCGGTGAGCACAGATACGCAGTATTTT. Encoded protein: CASTKLAVSTDTQYF.